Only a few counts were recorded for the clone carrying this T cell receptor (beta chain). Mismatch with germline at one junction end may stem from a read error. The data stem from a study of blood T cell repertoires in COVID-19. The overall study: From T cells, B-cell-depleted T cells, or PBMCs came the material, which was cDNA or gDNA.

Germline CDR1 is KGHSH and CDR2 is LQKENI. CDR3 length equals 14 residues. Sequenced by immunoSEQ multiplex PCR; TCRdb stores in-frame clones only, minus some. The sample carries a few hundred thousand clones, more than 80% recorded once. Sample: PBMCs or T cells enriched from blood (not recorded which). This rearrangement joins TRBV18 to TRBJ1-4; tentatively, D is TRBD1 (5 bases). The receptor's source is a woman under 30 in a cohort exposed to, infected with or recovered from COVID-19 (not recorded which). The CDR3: CASSPDGTNEKLFF. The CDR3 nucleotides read TGTGCCAGCTCACCAGACGGGACTAACGAAAAACTGTTTTTT.